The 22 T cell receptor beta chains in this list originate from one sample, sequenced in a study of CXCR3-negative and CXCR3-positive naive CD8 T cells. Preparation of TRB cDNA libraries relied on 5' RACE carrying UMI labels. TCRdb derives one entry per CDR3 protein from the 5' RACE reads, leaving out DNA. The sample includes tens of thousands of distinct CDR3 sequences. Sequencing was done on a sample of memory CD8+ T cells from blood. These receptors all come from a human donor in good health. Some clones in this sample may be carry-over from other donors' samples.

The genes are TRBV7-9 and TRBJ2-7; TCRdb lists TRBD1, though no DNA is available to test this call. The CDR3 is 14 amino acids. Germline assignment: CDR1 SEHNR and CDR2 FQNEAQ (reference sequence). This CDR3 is CASSVRDRIDEQYF.

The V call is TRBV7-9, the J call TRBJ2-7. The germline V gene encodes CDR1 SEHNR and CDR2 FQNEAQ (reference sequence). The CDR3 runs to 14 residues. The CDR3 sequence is CASSFGGAPYEQYF. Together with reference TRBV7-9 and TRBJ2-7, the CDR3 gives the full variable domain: DTGVSQNPRHKITKRGQNVTFRCDPISEHNRLYWYRQTLGQGPEFLTYFQNEAQLEKSRLLSDRFSAERPKGSFSTLEIQRTEQGDSAMYLCASSFGGAPYEQYFGPGTRLTVT.

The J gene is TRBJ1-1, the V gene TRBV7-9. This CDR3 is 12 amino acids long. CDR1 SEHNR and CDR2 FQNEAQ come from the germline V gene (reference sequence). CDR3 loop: CASSLRATEAFF.

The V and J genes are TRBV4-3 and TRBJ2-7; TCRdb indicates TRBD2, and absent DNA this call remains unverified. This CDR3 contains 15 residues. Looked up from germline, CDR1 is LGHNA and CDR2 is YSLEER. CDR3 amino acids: CASSQDSAGNYEQYF.

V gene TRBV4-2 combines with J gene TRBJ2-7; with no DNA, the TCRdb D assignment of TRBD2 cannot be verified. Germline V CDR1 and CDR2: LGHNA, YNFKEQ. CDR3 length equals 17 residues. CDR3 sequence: CASSQLREGVGRDEQYF.

CDR3 residues: CASSERYLGYQETQYF. This chain connects TRBV25-1 to TRBJ2-5. Germline-derived CDR1 and CDR2 are MGHDK and SYGVNS. The CDR3 contains 16 residues.

CDR3 in amino acids: CASNHLQGDTEAFF. This rearrangement joins TRBV7-9 to TRBJ1-1; TCRdb reports TRBD1, a call that lacks DNA to check it against. CDR3 length: 14 residues. The germline gives CDR1 SEHNR, CDR2 FQNEAQ (reference sequence).

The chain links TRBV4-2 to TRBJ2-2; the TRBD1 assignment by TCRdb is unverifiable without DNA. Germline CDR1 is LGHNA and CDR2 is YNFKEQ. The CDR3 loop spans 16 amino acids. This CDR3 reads CASSQRTGDSTGELFF.

CDR3 loop: CASSLGGLSEAFF. V usage is TRBV7-6 and J usage is TRBJ1-1; absent DNA, TCRdb's TRBD1 call cannot be checked. The CDR3 runs to 13 residues. Per the germline V gene, CDR1 is SGHVS and CDR2 is FNYEAQ.

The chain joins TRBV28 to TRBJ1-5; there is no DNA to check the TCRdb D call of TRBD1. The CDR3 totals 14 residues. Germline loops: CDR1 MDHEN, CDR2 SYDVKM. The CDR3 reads CASSRTDSNQPQHF.

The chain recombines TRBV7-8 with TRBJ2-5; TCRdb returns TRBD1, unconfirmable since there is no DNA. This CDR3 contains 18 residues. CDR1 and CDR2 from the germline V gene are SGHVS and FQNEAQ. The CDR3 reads CASSSQQMDRGDSETQYF.

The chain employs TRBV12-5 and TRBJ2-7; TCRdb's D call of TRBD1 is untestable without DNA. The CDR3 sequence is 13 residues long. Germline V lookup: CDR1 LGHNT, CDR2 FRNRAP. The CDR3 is CATRGQGSYEQYF.

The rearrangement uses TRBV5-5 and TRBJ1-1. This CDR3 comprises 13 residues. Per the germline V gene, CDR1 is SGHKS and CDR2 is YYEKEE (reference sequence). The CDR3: CASAFGVVTEAFF.

CDR3: CASSSSKGGNTIYF. The J gene is TRBJ1-3, the V gene TRBV6-5. CDR3 length equals 14 residues. Germline V CDR1 and CDR2: MNHEY, SVGAGI.

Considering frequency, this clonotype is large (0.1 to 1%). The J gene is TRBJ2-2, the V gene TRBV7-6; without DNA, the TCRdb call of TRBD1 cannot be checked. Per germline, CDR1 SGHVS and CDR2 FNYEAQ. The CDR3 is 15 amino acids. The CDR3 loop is CASSPGTDYSGELFF.

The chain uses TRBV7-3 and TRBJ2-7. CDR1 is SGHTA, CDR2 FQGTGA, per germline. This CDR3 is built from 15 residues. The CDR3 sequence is CASSLMAAGTREQYF.

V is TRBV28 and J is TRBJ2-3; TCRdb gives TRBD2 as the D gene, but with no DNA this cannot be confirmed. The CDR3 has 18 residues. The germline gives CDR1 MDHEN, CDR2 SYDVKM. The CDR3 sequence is CASRTHQLAGSNTDTQYF.

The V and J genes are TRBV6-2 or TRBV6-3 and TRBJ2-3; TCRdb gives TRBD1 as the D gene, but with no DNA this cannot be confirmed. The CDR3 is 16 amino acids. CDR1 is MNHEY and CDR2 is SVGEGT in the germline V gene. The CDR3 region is CASSYPLGQGVDTQYF.

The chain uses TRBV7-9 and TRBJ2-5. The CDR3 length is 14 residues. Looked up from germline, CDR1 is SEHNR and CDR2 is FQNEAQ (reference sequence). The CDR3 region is CASSLDSRRETQYF.

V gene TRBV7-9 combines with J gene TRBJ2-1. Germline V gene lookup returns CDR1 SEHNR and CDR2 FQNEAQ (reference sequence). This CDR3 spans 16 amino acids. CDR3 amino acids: CASSSANRGLVDEQFF.

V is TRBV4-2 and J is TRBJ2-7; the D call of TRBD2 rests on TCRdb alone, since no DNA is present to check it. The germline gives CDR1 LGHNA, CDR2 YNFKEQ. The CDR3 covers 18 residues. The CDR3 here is CASSQDGMLAGAYYEQYF.

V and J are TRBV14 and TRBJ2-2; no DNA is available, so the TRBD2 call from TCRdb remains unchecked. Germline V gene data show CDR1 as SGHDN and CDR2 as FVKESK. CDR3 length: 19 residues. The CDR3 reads CASSQETGGHFGGTGELFF.